These T cell receptor beta chains were read from a single sample in a study of somatic mutations in cytotoxic T cells in rheumatoid arthritis. The assay was immunoSEQ multiplex PCR, and TCRdb's table has in-frame clones only and misses some. The sample holds approximately 30,000 clones, approximately 85% seen once. What was sequenced was CD8+ T cells sorted from blood. The receptors were sampled from an adult with rheumatoid arthritis. Each CDR3 is given with its conserved first and last residue. The D gene is left open where the match is weak. Some rows mark clone size as missing; the rest say once, few, many or name a class of expanded clone.

TRBJ2-1 | TRBV5-1 | - | - | TGCGCCAGCAGCCAGAGCGGATCCTCCTACAATGAGCAGTTCTTC | CASSQSGSSYNEQFF
TRBJ2-7 | TRBV5-5 | - | TRBD1 | TGTGCCAGCAGCCGGACAGGGGGCTTGAACGAGCAGTACTTC | CASSRTGGLNEQYF
TRBJ2-3 | TRBV4-2 | - | - | TGTGCCAGCAGCCAAGAAGGGGCAGGGGCGGCAGATACGCAGTATTTT | CASSQEGAGAADTQYF
TRBJ2-3 | TRBV9 | - | TRBD2 | TGTGCCAGCAGCGTAGAGGCTAGCGGGGGGTTCACAGATACGCAGTATTTT | CASSVEASGGFTDTQYF
TRBJ1-1 | TRBV5-1 | - | - | TGCGCCAGCAGCTTGGCCCAATCAGGGAACACTGAAGCTTTCTTT | CASSLAQSGNTEAFF
TRBJ1-6 | TRBV5-4 | - | - | TGTGCCAGCAGCCCCTCGTTGGGCGAAGGATCACCCCTCCACTTT | CASSPSLGEGSPLHF
TRBJ2-1 | TRBV5-1 | - | - | TGCGCCAGCAGCTTTGTGGCTAGCAATGAGCAGTTCTTC | CASSFVASNEQFF
TRBJ1-2 | TRBV30 | few | TRBD1 | TGTGCCTGGGGAGACAGGGGGGAGTATGGCTACACCTTC | CAWGDRGEYGYTF
TRBJ2-1 | TRBV5-4 | few | - | TGTGCCAGCAGCTTGGCCGGCAGCGTCGAGCAGTTCTTC | CASSLAGSVEQFF
TRBJ2-7 | TRBV4-1 | few | - | TGCGCCAGCAGCCAGGCCGAGGGCCTCTACGAGCAGTACTTC | CASSQAEGLYEQYF
TRBJ1-2 | TRBV6-6 | - | - | TGTGCCAGCAGTTACGCACAGGGCCCTAACTATGGCTACACCTTC | CASSYAQGPNYGYTF
TRBJ2-4 | TRBV9 | - | - | TGTGCCAGCAGCCAAAAAGGTTTGTCTGGAAACATTCAGTACTTC | CASSQKGLSGNIQYF
TRBJ2-1 | TRBV7-9 | - | TRBD2 | TGTGCCAGCAGCTTAGGCAAGCGGGGGGCAACCTACAATGAGCAGTTCTTC | CASSLGKRGATYNEQFF
TRBJ2-5 | TRBV2 | - | - | TGTGCCAGCAGTGATTGGACCGATCGGACCCAGTACTTC | CASSDWTDRTQYF
TRBJ2-3 | TRBV6-6 | - | TRBD1 | TGTGCCAGCAGTCGGGACAGATTCACAGATACGCAGTATTTT | CASSRDRFTDTQYF
TRBJ2-7 | TRBV7-9 | - | - | TGTGCCAGCAGCCGCCGGGACACCACCTACGAGCAGTACTTC | CASSRRDTTYEQYF
TRBJ1-6 | TRBV28 | - | TRBD1 | TGTGCCAGCACCCCAGGGGGGCTCGATAATTCACCCCTCCACTTT | CASTPGGLDNSPLHF
TRBJ1-1 | TRBV12-5 | - | - | TGTGCTAGTGGTTTGGCCCTAGGGGACACTGAAGCTTTCTTT | CASGLALGDTEAFF
TRBJ2-4 | TRBV18 | - | TRBD2 | TGTGCCAGCTCACCCCGACTAGCGGGAGTTTCGGTCAAAAACATTCAGTACTTC | CASSPRLAGVSVKNIQYF
TRBJ2-2 | TRBV11-3 | - | - | TGTGCCAGCAGCTTATGGGGGGCGGCGAACACCGGGGAGCTGTTTTTT | CASSLWGAANTGELFF
TRBJ2-4 | TRBV11-3 | - | - | TGTGCCAGCAGCTTAAGGACAGGCGGGACCAAAAACATTCAGTACTTC | CASSLRTGGTKNIQYF
TRBJ2-7 | TRBV7-9 | - | - | TGTGCCAGCAGCTTAGGCGCGGCCGGCTCCTACGAGCAGTACTTC | CASSLGAAGSYEQYF
TRBJ2-3 | TRBV9 | once | TRBD2 | TGTGCCAGCAGCGGAAACCTAGCGGAGAGCACAGATACGCAGTATTTT | CASSGNLAESTDTQYF
TRBJ2-7 | TRBV13 | - | - | TGTGCCAGCAGCTCAGAGTCCAGCGAGCAGTACTTC | CASSSESSEQYF
TRBJ1-3 | TRBV5-8 | - | - | TGTGCCAGCAGCTTGGCGGGACGCTCTGGAAACACCATATATTTT | CASSLAGRSGNTIYF
TRBJ2-7 | TRBV11-1 | - | - | TGTGCCAGCAGCTTAGCGGGGGACGAGCAGTACTTC | CASSLAGDEQYF
TRBJ2-1 | TRBV10-3 | - | - | TGTGCCATCAGGGGGCTTGACTCAAACTTGGGGGAGCAGTTCTTC | CAIRGLDSNLGEQFF
TRBJ2-1 | TRBV2 | - | TRBD2 | TGTGCCAGCAGTTCGGGACTAGCGGGGGGGCGGAATGAGCAGTTCTTC | CASSSGLAGGRNEQFF
TRBJ1-2 | TRBV4-1 | - | - | TGCGCCAGCAGCCAAGCAGGGGATGGCTACACCTTC | CASSQAGDGYTF
TRBJ2-2 | TRBV6-8 | - | - | TGTGCCAGCAGTTACGGGGACACCGGGGAGCTGTTTTTT | CASSYGDTGELFF
TRBJ2-7 | TRBV28 | - | - | TGTGCCAGCAGTTTCCCCCGGGCAGCTGGCTCCTACGAGCAGTACTTC | CASSFPRAAGSYEQYF
TRBJ1-3 | TRBV9 | - | - | TGTGCCAGCAGCGATTTGGGGGCTGGAAACACCATATATTTT | CASSDLGAGNTIYF
TRBJ2-7 | TRBV27 | - | TRBD2 | TGTGCCAGCAGTAAGGGACTAGCGGGAGGAGTTAGGAGCGAGCAGTACTTC | CASSKGLAGGVRSEQYF
TRBJ2-3 | TRBV10-3 | - | - | TGTGCCATCAGTCGACTAAGAACAGGCCTGGGGGGTACAGATACGCAGTATTTT | CAISRLRTGLGGTDTQYF
TRBJ2-7 | TRBV7-9 | - | TRBD1 | TGTGCCAGCAGTCTCTTGGGACAGGGGGCCTACGAGCAGTACTTC | CASSLLGQGAYEQYF
TRBJ2-5 | TRBV19 | few | - | TGTGCCAGTAGTAATTTGGCACGGGGGGAGACCCAGTACTTC | CASSNLARGETQYF
TRBJ2-3 | TRBV6-5 | - | TRBD2 | TGTGCCAGCCGGGTGACTAGCCCCACAGATACGCAGTATTTT | CASRVTSPTDTQYF
TRBJ2-7 | TRBV5-1 | - | - | TGCGCCAGCAACTTGGTAGGGGCGGCTTACGAGCAGTACTTC | CASNLVGAAYEQYF
TRBJ1-1 | TRBV30 | - | TRBD1 | TGTGCCTATACACAGGGGATGAACACTGAAGCTTTCTTT | CAYTQGMNTEAFF
TRBJ2-2 | TRBV11-1 | - | - | TGTGCCAGCAGCCGCTATACCGAAGCCTGGGGGAACACCGGGGAGCTGTTTTTT | CASSRYTEAWGNTGELFF
TRBJ2-7 | TRBV4-1 | - | - | TGCGCCAGCAGCCAAGAAGGGGGAGAGCGCGAGCAGTACTTC | CASSQEGGEREQYF
TRBJ2-7 | TRBV27 | - | TRBD2 | TGTGCCACACGGGGGGGTCCCTACGAGCAGTACTTC | CATRGGPYEQYF
TRBJ2-7 | TRBV29-1 | - | - | TGCAGCGTTGACTCGGGCTACGAGCAGTACTTC | CSVDSGYEQYF
TRBJ2-1 | TRBV4-3 | - | - | TGCGCCAGCAGCCAAGGGTTCGGACAGCTGATCTACAATGAGCAGTTCTTC | CASSQGFGQLIYNEQFF
TRBJ2-2 | TRBV7-9 | few | - | TGTGCCAGCAGACTCTCTGGGGGGCCCGGGGAGCTGTTTTTT | CASRLSGGPGELFF
TRBJ2-7 | TRBV6-5 | - | TRBD1 | TGTGCCAGCAGCGCCGACGGGACAGCCTACGAGCAGTACTTC | CASSADGTAYEQYF
TRBJ2-3 | TRBV29-1 | - | TRBD1 | TGCAGCGTTCCTCATCAGGGGGCTGGGGATACGCAGTATTTT | CSVPHQGAGDTQYF
TRBJ2-7 | TRBV6-1 | - | - | TGTGCCAGCAGTGAAGGGCACCCAAGCTCCTACGAGCAGTACTTC | CASSEGHPSSYEQYF
TRBJ2-7 | TRBV5-6 | - | TRBD1 | TGTGCCAGCAGCTTTACGGACAGGTCCTACGAGCAGTACTTC | CASSFTDRSYEQYF
TRBJ2-3 | TRBV6-4 | - | TRBD1 | TGTGCCAGCAGTGAAAGAGGCGGGACAGGGGGAGATACGCAGTATTTT | CASSERGGTGGDTQYF
TRBJ2-7 | TRBV11-3 | - | - | TGTGCCAGCAGCTCACGGGACGCGGAGGCCTACGAGCAGTACTTC | CASSSRDAEAYEQYF
TRBJ2-1 | TRBV6-5 | - | TRBD2 | TGTGCCAGCAGTTCCGAAGCGGGGATGTGGAATGAGCAGTTCTTC | CASSSEAGMWNEQFF